This entry lists 29 T cell receptor beta chains sequenced from one sample in a study of vaccination and CD4 T cells after COVID-19 (dated by TCRdb to 2022 to 2024). Library creation used PCR. These reads were obtained on an Illumina iSeq 100. At the Johns Hopkins FTIC core, DNA from the cultured CD4+ T cells underwent TCR sequencing with the Oncomine TCR Beta short-read assay. TCRdb redid the processing of the public reads, applying fastp at Q25 and MiXCR, and retained in-frame beta chains. Rows matching on CDR3 protein sequence are summarized as one entry with the most common DNA and genes. This sample has around 18,000 distinct CDR3 sequences in its table, and around 52% of those were observed once. The ten largest account for roughly 20% of the sample. Explained via the paper, the time point label denotes: late sampling 161 to 241 days after vaccination in a few convalescent patients. This sample's treatment or condition label indicates: approximately 11-day PBMC culture with coronavirus spike peptide pools or control peptides (ViraFEST assay).

Their specific antigens are unknown. The sample consisted of CD4+ T cells from blood, cultured in vitro, taken about 7 months after SARS-CoV-2 vaccination. All receptors derive from a human donor who had recovered from COVID-19.

The J gene is TRBJ2-3, the V gene TRBV19; no clear D gene. The V and J ends lost 5 bases and 4 bases respectively, with 13 bases between them. The germline V gene has CDR1 LNHDA and CDR2 SQIVND (reference sequence). CDR3 size: 14 residues. In nucleotides, the CDR3 is TGTGCCAGTAGTGCGGAGTGGTGGGCAGATACGCAGTATTTT. Protein sequence: CASSAEWWADTQYF.

The V gene is TRBV6-1, the J gene TRBJ1-2; TRBD1 agrees at 10 bases. This CDR3 has 13 amino acids. CDR1 MNHNS and CDR2 SASEGT come from the germline V gene. The ends lost 5 bases at V and 6 bases at J; junction bases unmatched: 3. DNA for the CDR3: TGTGCCAGCAGTCTGGGACAGGGGCATGGCTACACCTTC. Protein product: CASSLGQGHGYTF.

V and J are TRBV7-2 and TRBJ2-7, with unresolved D. Trimming pared 2 bases from V and 0 bases from J, leaving 5 bases between. From germline, CDR1 is SGHTA and CDR2 FQGNSA. The CDR3 is 13 amino acids. The CDR3 sequence is CASSLQPSYEQYF. As DNA, the CDR3 is TGTGCCAGCAGCTTACAACCCTCCTACGAGCAGTACTTC. Together with reference TRBV7-2 and TRBJ2-7, the CDR3 gives the full variable domain: GAGVSQSPSNKVTEKGKDVELRCDPISGHTALYWYRQSLGQGLEFLIYFQGNSAPDKSGLPSDRFSAERTGGSVSTLTIQRTQQEDSAVYLCASSLQPSYEQYFGPGTRLTVT.

The chain recombines TRBV20-1 with TRBJ2-3; tentatively, D is TRBD1 (5 bases). The CDR3 is made up of 15 amino acids. CDR1 DFQATT and CDR2 SNEGSKA come from the germline V gene (reference sequence). V was trimmed by 0 bases and J by 2 bases, leaving 12 bases between them. CDR3 DNA: TGCAGTGCTAGAGATCACAGGCGAGCCACAGATACGCAGTATTTT. The encoded protein is CSARDHRRATDTQYF.

The gene calls are TRBV6-2 or TRBV6-3 and TRBJ2-5; the match to TRBD2 covers 8 bases. This CDR3 has 14 residues. The V segment lost 6 bases and the J segment 5 bases; nucleotides outside the gene matches: 8. Germline lookup yields CDR1 MNHEY and CDR2 SVGEGT. This CDR3 is CASRAGGRSETQYF. In DNA, the CDR3 is TGTGCCAGCAGGGCGGGGGGCCGGTCCGAGACCCAGTACTTC.

The DNA for the CDR3 is TGTGCCAGCAGTGTCCGTTGGACTAGCGGGAGTCATATCCCCTACGAGCAGTACTTC. This sequence encodes CASSVRWTSGSHIPYEQYF. The chain joins TRBV27 to TRBJ2-7, with 13 bases identical to TRBD2. Germline trimming cut 5 bases from V and 2 bases from J; bases unmatched to any gene: 15. This CDR3 has 19 residues. Germline V gene sequence: CDR1 MNHEY, CDR2 SMNVEV (reference sequence).

V is TRBV2 and J is TRBJ2-3; D is perhaps TRBD2 (6 bases). Trimming cost V 7 bases and J 0 bases, with 17 bases left between them. Germline lookup yields CDR1 SNHLY and CDR2 FYNNEI. This CDR3 is built from 16 residues. The CDR3 sequence is CASNPAGLPSTDTQYF. In DNA form, the CDR3 reads TGTGCCAGCAACCCCGCGGGGCTACCTAGCACAGATACGCAGTATTTT.

The chain employs TRBV24-1 and TRBJ2-5; 11 bases line up with TRBD1. Germline CDR1 reads KGHDR; CDR2 reads SFDVKD. This CDR3 contains 16 residues. V trimming: 6 bases; J trimming: 3 bases; junction bases outside the gene matches: 8. The CDR3 here is CATSRDRGTHEETQYF. The DNA of the CDR3 is TGTGCCACCAGTCGGGACAGGGGGACGCACGAAGAGACCCAGTACTTC.

This rearrangement joins TRBV20-1 to TRBJ2-1; 11 nucleotides align to TRBD2. V was pared by 3 bases and J by 7 bases, with 8 bases of the junction left unmatched. The CDR3 is made up of 15 amino acids. Looked up from germline, CDR1 is DFQATT and CDR2 is SNEGSKA (reference sequence). As DNA, the CDR3 is TGCAGTGCTAGGATACCTAGCGGGGGGTGGAATGAGCAGTTCTTC. Amino acids: CSARIPSGGWNEQFF.

This clonotype was picked up a small number of times. The CDR3 is CASSLFLAGTDTQYF. In DNA form, the CDR3 reads TGTGCCAGCAGCTTATTTCTAGCGGGCACAGATACGCAGTATTTT. The chain links TRBV7-2 to TRBJ2-3; 7 bases agree with TRBD2. This CDR3 is built from 15 residues. Germline V gene lookup returns CDR1 SGHTA and CDR2 FQGNSA. Germline trimming cut 2 bases from V and 1 base from J; bases unmatched to any gene: 3.

This clonotype showed up just a few times. The chain combines TRBV11-3 with TRBJ1-2, with D maybe TRBD1 (6 bases). The CDR3 totals 14 residues. Trimming took off 5 bases at V and 4 bases at J, with 14 bases between the two ends. Per germline, CDR1 SGHNT and CDR2 YENEEA. The CDR3 reads CASSPRGGGYGYTF. The CDR3 DNA is TGTGCCAGCAGCCCCAGGGGAGGCGGCTATGGCTACACCTTC.

This clonotype appeared a single time. The rearrangement uses TRBV6-1 and TRBJ2-7; D might be TRBD2 (5 bases). The CDR3 loop spans 13 amino acids. Germline V gene sequence: CDR1 MNHNS, CDR2 SASEGT. Trimming pared 5 bases from V and 2 bases from J, leaving 10 bases between. CDR3 in amino acids: CASSSGLPYEQYF. CDR3 coding DNA: TGTGCCAGCAGTAGCGGACTCCCCTACGAGCAGTACTTC.

This clonotype has only a few counts. The J gene is TRBJ2-3, the V gene TRBV7-9; TRBD1 might be the D (5 bases). Deletions cut 1 base from V and 4 bases from J, with 15 bases between. The CDR3 extends over 16 amino acids. The V gene's germline CDR1 is SEHNR and CDR2 FQNEAQ (reference sequence). CDR3 region: CASSLGPGLDADTQYF. For the CDR3, the DNA is TGTGCCAGCAGCTTAGGCCCAGGGCTTGACGCAGATACGCAGTATTTT.

The V and J genes are TRBV5-4 and TRBJ2-7, with D possibly matching TRBD1 (5 bases). The CDR3 has 13 amino acids. Per the germline V gene, CDR1 is SGHNT and CDR2 is YYREEE (reference sequence). V was clipped by 4 bases and J by 4 bases, with 12 bases between them. CDR3 loop: CASSVDSNYEQYF. DNA for the CDR3: TGTGCCAGCAGCGTAGACAGCAATTACGAGCAGTACTTC.

The rearrangement uses TRBV5-1 and TRBJ2-7; a possible D gene is TRBD2 (5 bases). The germline V gene encodes CDR1 SGHRS and CDR2 YFSETQ. Trimming removed 4 bases at V and 2 bases at J, with 16 bases between. The CDR3 is 15 residues long. The CDR3 DNA follows: TGCGCCAGCAGCCGGGGAGCGTCGACACCCTACGAGCAGTACTTC. This gives the protein CASSRGASTPYEQYF. Filled out from reference TRBV5-1 and TRBJ2-7, the complete variable domain reads KAGVTQTPRYLIKTRGQQVTLSCSPISGHRSVSWYQQTPGQGLQFLFEYFSETQRNKGNFPGRFSGRQFSNSRSEMNVSTLELGDSALYLCASSRGASTPYEQYFGPGTRLTVT.

The rearrangement links TRBV9 to TRBJ2-7, with TRBD2 matching 9 bases. The CDR3 covers 16 residues. Germline V gene data show CDR1 as SGDLS and CDR2 as YYNGEE. V was clipped by 4 bases and J by 3 bases; unmatched bases: 11. The DNA for the CDR3 is TGTGCCAGCAGCTCCCACTCCGGGACTAGCCTCTACGAGCAGTACTTC. Amino acid sequence: CASSSHSGTSLYEQYF. Variable domain in full (rest from reference TRBV9 and TRBJ2-7): DSGVTQTPKHLITATGQRVTLRCSPRSGDLSVYWYQQSLDQGLQFLIQYYNGEERAKGNILERFSAQQFPDLHSELNLSSLELGDSALYFCASSSHSGTSLYEQYFGPGTRLTVT.

This clonotype was seen more than once but under ten times. V usage is TRBV11-3 and J usage is TRBJ2-1; TRBD1 agrees at 8 bases. The V and J ends lost 5 bases and 3 bases, in that order; junction bases with no gene match: 6. The germline V gene encodes CDR1 SGHNT and CDR2 YENEEA. The CDR3 is made up of 15 amino acids. Written as DNA, the CDR3 is TGTGCCAGCAGCACACTGGGACAGGTCTACAATGAGCAGTTCTTC. Its translation: CASSTLGQVYNEQFF. Filled out from reference TRBV11-3 and TRBJ2-1, the complete variable domain reads EAGVVQSPRYKIIEKKQPVAFWCNPISGHNTLYWYLQNLGQGPELLIRYENEEAVDDSQLPKDRFSAERLKGVDSTLKIQPAELGDSAVYLCASSTLGQVYNEQFFGPGTRLTVL.

This chain connects TRBV2 to TRBJ2-7, with 8 bases identical to TRBD2. The CDR3 runs 14 residues. Germline trimming cut 7 bases from V and 2 bases from J; bases unmatched to any gene: 7. Germline lookup yields CDR1 SNHLY and CDR2 FYNNEI. The CDR3 nucleotides read TGTGCCAGCAAGGTGGGCGGGGGGACCTACGAGCAGTACTTC. Its protein product is CASKVGGGTYEQYF. Full variable domain (rest looked up from reference TRBV2 and TRBJ2-7): EPEVTQTPSHQVTQMGQEVILRCVPISNHLYFYWYRQILGQKVEFLVSFYNNEISEKSEIFDDQFSVERPDGSNFTLKIRSTKLEDSAMYFCASKVGGGTYEQYFGPGTRLTVT.

The chain combines TRBV6-1 with TRBJ2-3, with D maybe TRBD2 (6 bases). Germline-derived CDR1 and CDR2 are MNHNS and SASEGT. V lost 11 bases and J lost 2, with 17 bases in between. This CDR3 region has 14 residues. CDR3: CAGAAGLYTDTQYF. Here the CDR3 DNA reads TGTGCCGGAGCAGCGGGCCTATACACAGATACGCAGTATTTT.

The V call is TRBV6-1, the J call TRBJ1-5; D is unresolved. This CDR3 is 15 amino acids long. V gave up 4 bases and J gave up 1 base, with 11 bases separating them. Germline-derived CDR1 and CDR2 are MNHNS and SASEGT. The CDR3 region is CASSASPGSNQPQHF. The CDR3 DNA reads as TGTGCCAGCAGTGCCTCTCCGGGGAGCAATCAGCCCCAGCATTTT.

V and J are TRBV18 and TRBJ1-1; D is uncertain. This CDR3 contains 12 residues. V was trimmed by 0 bases and J by 7 bases, leaving 6 bases between them. CDR1 and CDR2 from the germline V gene are KGHSH and LQKENI. The CDR3 reads CASSPPGNEAFF. The CDR3 DNA sequence: TGTGCCAGCTCACCACCGGGAAATGAAGCTTTCTTT. Drawing the rest from reference TRBV18 and TRBJ1-1, the complete variable domain is NAGVMQNPRHLVRRRGQEARLRCSPMKGHSHVYWYRQLPEEGLKFMVYLQKENIIDESGMPKERFSAEFPKEGPSILRIQQVVRGDSAAYFCASSPPGNEAFFGQGTRLTVV.

This chain connects TRBV15 to TRBJ2-1; no clear D gene. The CDR3 loop spans 15 amino acids. V lost 6 bases, J lost 2 bases, and 14 bases lay in between. Germline assignment: CDR1 LNHNV and CDR2 YYDKDF (reference sequence). CDR3: CATRVEPVTYNEQFF. The CDR3 DNA sequence: TGTGCCACCAGAGTTGAGCCAGTCACCTACAATGAGCAGTTCTTC.

In this sample, this clonotype turned up a few times. This chain joins TRBV7-2 and TRBJ2-3, with 7 bases fitting TRBD2. With V trimmed by 4 bases and J by 11 bases, 9 bases remained unmatched. Per the germline V gene, CDR1 is SGHTA and CDR2 is FQGNSA. This CDR3 region has 13 residues. CDR3 loop: CASSSRWDYGQYF. The CDR3 DNA reads TGTGCCAGCAGCTCCCGATGGGACTACGGGCAGTATTTT.

V is TRBV27 and J is TRBJ2-1, with TRBD2 identical over 7 bases. There are 15 residues in the CDR3. V shed 7 bases, J shed 7 bases, and the junction held 13 bases outside the gene matches. CDR1 and CDR2 (germline): MNHEY, SMNVEV (reference sequence). CDR3 nucleotides: TGTGCCAGCACCCCGCTGGGACTAATGGATAATGAGCAGTTCTTC. Translation gives CASTPLGLMDNEQFF.

This clonotype was found a few times. This rearrangement joins TRBV6-1 to TRBJ2-1, with no clear D. CDR1 and CDR2 from the germline V gene are MNHNS and SASEGT. The V gene lost 3 bases and the J gene lost 0 bases, with 12 bases spanning the gap. The length of the CDR3 is 16 residues. The CDR3: CASSDVGLSSYNEQFF. DNA of the CDR3: TGTGCCAGCAGTGACGTGGGGTTGAGCTCCTACAATGAGCAGTTCTTC.

V gene TRBV20-1 combines with J gene TRBJ1-4, with no clear D. The CDR3 consists of 12 residues. V was trimmed by 7 bases and J by 7 bases, leaving 13 bases between them. Germline V gene lookup returns CDR1 DFQATT and CDR2 SNEGSKA (reference sequence). CDR3 sequence: CSVSRRGEKLFF. The CDR3 nucleotides read TGCAGTGTTTCCAGGCGGGGTGAAAAACTGTTTTTT.

The V and J genes are TRBV6-1 and TRBJ2-6; D call uncertain. The CDR3 consists of 15 residues. Per the germline V gene, CDR1 is MNHNS and CDR2 is SASEGT. The V gene lost 6 bases and the J gene lost 5 bases, with 14 bases spanning the gap. CDR3 sequence reads: CASSPNGVRANVLTF. For the CDR3, the DNA is TGTGCCAGCAGCCCCAATGGGGTCCGGGCCAACGTCCTGACTTTC.

The gene calls are TRBV20-1 and TRBJ1-2; 8 bases map to TRBD1. V lost 1 base and J lost 2; bases outside the gene matches: 6. This CDR3 is 15 amino acids long. Per the germline V gene, CDR1 is DFQATT and CDR2 is SNEGSKA (reference sequence). The CDR3 DNA sequence: TGCAGTGCTAGAGGCCAGGGGGCGGCAAACTATGGCTACACCTTC. Amino acids: CSARGQGAANYGYTF.

V gene TRBV20-1 combines with J gene TRBJ2-1, with 10 bases fitting TRBD2. The CDR3 has 16 amino acids. V lost 6 bases, J lost 8 bases, and 16 bases stayed unmatched. From germline, CDR1 is DFQATT and CDR2 SNEGSKA (reference sequence). CDR3 nucleotide sequence: TGCAGTGCCAATGGACTAGCGGAACCGGAAGGAGATGAGCAGTTCTTC. It translates to CSANGLAEPEGDEQFF.